The present T cell receptor (beta chain) was sequenced within a study of T cell repertoires in cytomegalovirus infection. Study-level background: In the study, CMV epitopes included recently identified HLA-C-restricted and well-studied HLA-B-restricted ones. It can be stated that public TCR beta signatures indicated CMV infection as well as a matching HLA type.

Points on this clonotype: The antigen is undetermined. One junction end does not reproduce the germline sequence, and a read error may be involved.

Study-level findings and limits: The ex vivo response showed dominance by HLA-C-restricted CMV-specific TCR beta clonotypes.

From the reads, TCRdb called clonotypes with MiXCR, one entry per CDR3 protein. Among some 200,000 distinct CDR3 sequences listed, 30% to 45% were seen once. The CDR3 has 14 residues. The clonotype comes from a human donor in good health (CMV status not recorded). Some clones in this sample may be carry-over from other donors' samples. This material consisted of CD8+ T cells from cultured PBMCs, taken from culture after CMV antigen stimulation. The chain recombines TRBV5-3 with TRBJ1-2, with TRBD1 matching over 7 bases. Being an ORF, TRBV5-3 has a function that is uncertain. The CDR3 sequence: CASSFQNRGRGYTF. The CDR3 DNA is TGTGCCAGCAGCTTTCAGAACAGGGGACGTGGCTACACCTTC.